A single sample gave rise to the 25 T cell receptor beta chains below, sequenced in a study of Graves' ophthalmopathy and Graves' hyperthyroidism. Amplification of TCR beta CDR3 regions used RNA transcripts. RT-PCR with HTBI primers came first, then second-round multiplex PCR. TCRdb re-analysed the multiplex PCR reads in MiXCR, keeping a single row per CDR3 protein. The sample includes about 740,000 distinct CDR3 sequences, about 44% of them seen just once. The source material was peripheral blood. All receptors come from an adult man with Graves' ophthalmopathy.

The chain couples TRBV9 to TRBJ2-7, with 7 bases identical to TRBD2. The CDR3 spans 14 residues. V lost 3 bases and J lost 5; bases outside the gene matches: 8. CDR1 and CDR2 (germline): SGDLS, YYNGEE. This chain's CDR3 is CASSARGFPNEQYF. The CDR3 nucleotides read TGTGCCAGCAGCGCGCGGGGGTTCCCTAACGAGCAGTACTTC. The full variable domain, in which reference TRBV9 and TRBJ2-7 provide the parts outside the CDR3, is DSGVTQTPKHLITATGQRVTLRCSPRSGDLSVYWYQQSLDQGLQFLIQYYNGEERAKGNILERFSAQQFPDLHSELNLSSLELGDSALYFCASSARGFPNEQYFGPGTRLTVT.

The chain employs TRBV10-2 and TRBJ2-3; 7 bases map to TRBD2. The CDR3 is 15 amino acids. V lost 6 bases and J lost 2; bases outside the gene matches: 8. Per germline, CDR1 WSHSY and CDR2 SAAADI. DNA of the CDR3: TGCGCCAGCAGGGACACTAGCGAGAACACAGATACGCAGTATTTT. Encoded protein: CASRDTSENTDTQYF.

On this clonotype: The junction departs from the called germline gene at one end, perhaps through a read error. V gene TRBV10-3 combines with J gene TRBJ1-5, with D unresolved. CDR1 and CDR2 (germline): ENHRY, SYGVKD. This CDR3 is 13 amino acids long. The CDR3 region is CASSVSSNRPQHF. CDR3 bases: TGTGCCAGCTCAGTTTCCAGCAATCGGCCCCAGCATTTT.

A few counts support this clonotype. V and J are TRBV14 and TRBJ2-7; D ambiguous. The length of the CDR3 is 15 residues. In germline, CDR1 is SGHDN, CDR2 FVKESK. V lost 1 base, J lost 6 bases, and 16 bases lay in between. CDR3 region: CASSQVPFGVGEQYF. Here the CDR3 DNA reads TGTGCCAGCAGCCAAGTTCCGTTTGGGGTGGGCGAGCAGTACTTC.

For this clonotype: Its ends do not fully match the called genes, so a read error is possible. The V gene is TRBV20-1, the J gene TRBJ2-7; no reliable D call. The germline V gene has CDR1 DFQATT and CDR2 SNEGSKA (reference sequence). This CDR3 contains 13 residues. DNA for the CDR3: TGCAGTGCTACGGCGCCCGACTCCTACGTGCAGTACTTC. Its protein product is CSATAPDSYVQYF.

The chain links TRBV29-1 to TRBJ1-2, with 9 positions matching TRBD1. CDR3 length: 15 residues. The trim removed 6 bases at V and 2 bases at J, leaving 10 bases unmatched. CDR1 SQVTM and CDR2 ANQGSEA come from the germline V gene. This chain's CDR3 is CSVLTGGDWNYGYTF. The CDR3 nucleotides read TGCAGCGTACTTACAGGGGGCGATTGGAACTATGGCTACACCTTC.

Worth noting for this clonotype: At one end, the junction sequence differs from germline, possibly due to a read error. The chain employs TRBV10-3 and TRBJ1-1; the D gene is possibly TRBD1 (5 bases). Germline CDR1 ENHRY, CDR2 SYGVKD. CDR3 size: 19 residues. CDR3 nucleotide sequence: TGTGCCAGCAGTTACGGAGGGGTAAGGGCCTCCGGCATGAACACTGAAGCTTTCTTT. The encoded protein is CASSYGGVRASGMNTEAFF.

In the case of this clonotype: At one end the junction does not follow the germline gene, possibly because of a read error. This chain joins TRBV20-1 and TRBJ1-5; tentative D call: TRBD1 (6 bases). CDR3 length equals 14 residues. Germline V gene data show CDR1 as DFQATT and CDR2 as SNEGSKA (reference sequence). CDR3 sequence reads: CSADGQSSNRPQHF. CDR3 nucleotide sequence: TGCAGTGCTGATGGACAGTCAAGCAATCGGCCCCAGCATTTT.

This clonotype was counted between two and nine times. The chain uses TRBV5-1 and TRBJ2-3; the D gene could be TRBD1 or TRBD2 (5 bases each). The V end was cut by 0 bases, the J end by 6 bases, with 14 bases between. Germline CDR1 and CDR2: SGHRS and YFSETQ. This CDR3 spans 15 amino acids. The CDR3 reads CASSLAGQVDDTQYF. CDR3 nucleotide sequence: TGCGCCAGCAGCTTGGCGGGGCAGGTGGACGATACGCAGTATTTT. Combining the CDR3 with reference TRBV5-1 and TRBJ2-3 gives the whole variable domain KAGVTQTPRYLIKTRGQQVTLSCSPISGHRSVSWYQQTPGQGLQFLFEYFSETQRNKGNFPGRFSGRQFSNSRSEMNVSTLELGDSALYLCASSLAGQVDDTQYFGPGTRLTVL.

This clonotype was found many times. CDR3 DNA sequence: TGCAGTGCTGGGAAGGGGGGGATCAACGCTGAAGCTTTCTTT. This gives the protein CSAGKGGINAEAFF. The chain couples TRBV20-1 to TRBJ1-1, with D possibly TRBD1 on 6 matching bases. Germline CDR1 DFQATT, CDR2 SNEGSKA (reference sequence). The germline V and J ends were trimmed by 5 bases and 6 bases, with 19 bases remaining between them. This CDR3 contains 14 residues.

This clonotype showed up many times. The chain uses TRBV29-1 and TRBJ2-7, with 7 bases aligning to TRBD1. The germline gives CDR1 SQVTM, CDR2 ANQGSEA. V shed 4 bases and J 6 bases; nucleotides not matched to a gene: 6. CDR3 length equals 12 residues. CDR3 nucleotide sequence: TGCAGCGTTGGGGTACAGGGGCGCGAGCAGTACTTC. It yields the protein CSVGVQGREQYF.

This clonotype turned up a few times. Mismatch with germline at one junction end may stem from a read error. V gene TRBV7-7 combines with J gene TRBJ2-5; D remains unclear. Germline CDR1 SSHAT, CDR2 FNYEAQ (reference sequence). This CDR3 is 14 amino acids long. The CDR3 DNA is TGTGCTAGCAGCTTAGCACCCCTCCAAGAGACCCAGTACTTC. Translated, it gives CASSLAPLQETQYF.

The chain carries TRBV7-9 and TRBJ2-5, with D possibly being TRBD1 (6 bases). Trimming pared 5 bases from V and 3 bases from J, leaving 10 bases between. The CDR3 has 13 amino acids. Germline-derived CDR1 and CDR2 are SEHNR and FQNEAQ (reference sequence). The CDR3 reads CASSQGTKETQYF. CDR3 coding DNA: TGTGCCAGCAGCCAAGGGACAAAAGAGACCCAGTACTTC.

This clonotype was picked up a small number of times. The CDR3 reads CASSTSPNHSYEQYF. The CDR3 DNA follows: TGTGCCAGTTCGACTTCACCTAACCACTCCTACGAGCAGTACTTC. The chain employs TRBV12-3 or TRBV12-4 and TRBJ2-7; unclear D gene. Trimming pared 9 bases from V and 0 bases from J, leaving 18 bases between. The CDR3 consists of 15 residues.

The V call is TRBV10-3, the J call TRBJ1-6; TRBD1 matches 8 bases. CDR1 ENHRY and CDR2 SYGVKD come from the germline V gene. Trimming at V came to 7 bases and at J to 0 bases, leaving 14 bases not matched to a gene. The CDR3 totals 19 residues. CDR3 sequence reads: CAITGTDRGLVSYNSPLHF. In DNA form, the CDR3 reads TGTGCCATCACTGGGACAGACAGGGGCCTCGTCTCCTATAATTCACCCCTCCACTTT.

The chain couples TRBV29-1 to TRBJ2-7; 10 nucleotides line up with TRBD1. The CDR3 is 12 amino acids. Germline V gives CDR1 SQVTM, CDR2 ANQGSEA. V lost 7 bases, J lost 8 bases, and 8 bases stayed unmatched. CDR3 DNA sequence: TGCAGCGGTAGACAGGGGGCTGGCAAGCAGTACTTC. It translates to CSGRQGAGKQYF.

This clonotype was seen repeatedly, ten times or more. V usage is TRBV7-2 and J usage is TRBJ2-5; 8 bases match TRBD1. V gave up 4 bases and J gave up 5 bases; unmatched junction bases: 3. The germline V gene has CDR1 SGHTA and CDR2 FQGNSA. CDR3 length: 13 residues. CDR3 DNA sequence: TGTGCCAGCAGCTCAACAGGGGGTGAGACCCAGTACTTC. Amino acid sequence: CASSSTGGETQYF.

This clonotype was counted only a few times. The chain carries TRBV5-8 and TRBJ2-5, with D maybe TRBD1 (6 bases). The CDR3 has 14 amino acids. Trimming took off 0 bases at V and 5 bases at J, with 11 bases between the two ends. Germline CDR1 and CDR2: SGHTS and YDEGEE. This CDR3 is CASSLGHRAETQYF. In DNA, the CDR3 is TGTGCCAGCAGCTTGGGTCACAGGGCGGAGACCCAGTACTTC.

In the case of this clonotype: It differs at one base from a far larger clone, so likely a read error. The rearrangement uses TRBV20-1 and TRBJ1-2, with D possibly TRBD1 on 6 matching bases. Germline-derived CDR1 and CDR2 are DFQATT and SNEGSKA (reference sequence). The CDR3 totals 13 residues. The CDR3 loop reads CSARGTDNYGCTF. For the CDR3, the DNA is TGCAGTGCTAGAGGGACAGACAACTATGGCTGCACCTTC.

This clonotype was detected a few times. This chain connects TRBV6-6 to TRBJ1-1, with a possible D match to TRBD1 (5 bases). The germline V gene encodes CDR1 MNHNY and CDR2 SVGAGI (reference sequence). Trimming removed 3 bases from V and 5 bases from J, with 10 bases in between. The CDR3 consists of 13 residues. The CDR3 is CASSYWGSTEAFF. CDR3 in DNA: TGTGCCAGCAGTTATTGGGGGAGTACTGAAGCTTTCTTT.

This clonotype was counted a few times. This sequence joins TRBV7-9 and TRBJ2-7; D gene unclear. This CDR3 has 16 amino acids. Trimming shortened V by 0 bases and J by 3 bases, and 15 bases separated the two germline ends. Germline V gives CDR1 SEHNR, CDR2 FQNEAQ (reference sequence). This CDR3 reads CASSLALATPHYEQYF. CDR3 coding DNA: TGTGCCAGCAGCTTAGCGCTGGCAACTCCACACTACGAGCAGTACTTC.

This clonotype was seen only a few times. The genes are TRBV11-1 and TRBJ2-7, with TRBD2 matching 14 bases. The CDR3 is 15 residues long. The V and J ends lost 6 bases and 5 bases, in that order; junction bases with no gene match: 6. Germline CDR1 reads SGHAT; CDR2 reads FQDESV (reference sequence). The CDR3 DNA reads TGTGCCAGCAGTTTGGGGGGACTAGCGGGAGACGAGCAGTACTTC. Protein sequence: CASSLGGLAGDEQYF.

This clonotype was seen repeatedly, ten times or more. The gene calls are TRBV9 and TRBJ2-7, with 7 bases lining up with TRBD1. The germline CDR1 and CDR2 sequences are SGDLS and YYNGEE. V lost 2 bases and J lost 6; bases outside the gene matches: 8. The CDR3 loop spans 14 amino acids. CDR3 sequence (DNA): TGTGCCAGCAGCGTGGGACAGTCGGATGGCGAGCAGTACTTC. This translates into CASSVGQSDGEQYF.

This clonotype came up many times. The chain combines TRBV20-1 with TRBJ2-7; no definite D call. Trimming removed 3 bases from V and 5 bases from J, with 11 bases in between. Germline assignment: CDR1 DFQATT and CDR2 SNEGSKA (reference sequence). This CDR3 has 12 amino acids. CDR3 sequence reads: CSASQPSDEQYF. CDR3 coding DNA: TGCAGTGCTAGCCAACCCAGTGACGAGCAGTACTTC.

V gene TRBV7-6 combines with J gene TRBJ2-7; D possibly corresponds to TRBD2 (6 bases). Trimming took 6 bases from V and 1 from J, leaving 16 bases between them. The CDR3 sequence is 15 residues long. Germline lookup yields CDR1 SGHVS and CDR2 FNYEAQ. CDR3 residues: CASSYQAEGSYEQYF. In DNA form, the CDR3 reads TGTGCCAGCAGTTACCAAGCGGAGGGATCCTACGAGCAGTACTTC.